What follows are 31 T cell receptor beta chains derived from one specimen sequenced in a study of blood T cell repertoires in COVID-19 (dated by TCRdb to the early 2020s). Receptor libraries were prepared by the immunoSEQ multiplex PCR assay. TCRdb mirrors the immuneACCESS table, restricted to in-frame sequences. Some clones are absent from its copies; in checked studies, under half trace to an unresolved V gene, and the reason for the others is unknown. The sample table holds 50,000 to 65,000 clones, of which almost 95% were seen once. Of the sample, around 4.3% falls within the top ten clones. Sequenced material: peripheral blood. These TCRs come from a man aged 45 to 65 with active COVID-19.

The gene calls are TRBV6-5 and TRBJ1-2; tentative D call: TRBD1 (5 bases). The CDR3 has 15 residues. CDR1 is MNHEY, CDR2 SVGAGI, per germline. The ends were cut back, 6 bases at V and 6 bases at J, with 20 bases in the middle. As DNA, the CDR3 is TGTGCCAGCAGCCTCCGGGGACTCCAGAGTGATGGCTACACCTTC. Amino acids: CASSLRGLQSDGYTF.

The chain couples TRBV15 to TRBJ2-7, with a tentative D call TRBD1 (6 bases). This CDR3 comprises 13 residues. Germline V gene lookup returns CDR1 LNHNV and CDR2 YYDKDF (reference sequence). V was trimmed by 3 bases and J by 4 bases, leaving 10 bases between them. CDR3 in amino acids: CATSRDSGYEQYF. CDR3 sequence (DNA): TGTGCCACCAGCAGGGACAGCGGATACGAGCAGTACTTC.

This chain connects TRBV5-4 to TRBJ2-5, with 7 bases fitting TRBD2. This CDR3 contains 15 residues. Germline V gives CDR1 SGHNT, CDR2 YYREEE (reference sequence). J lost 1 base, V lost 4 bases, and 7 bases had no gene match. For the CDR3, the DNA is TGTGCCAGCAGCCCGAATTCGGGGGGCCAAGAGACCCAGTACTTC. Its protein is CASSPNSGGQETQYF. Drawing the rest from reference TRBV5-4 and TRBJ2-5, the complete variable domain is ETGVTQSPTHLIKTRGQQVTLRCSSQSGHNTVSWYQQALGQGPQFIFQYYREEENGRGNFPPRFSGLQFPNYSSELNVNALELDDSALYLCASSPNSGGQETQYFGPGTRLLVL.

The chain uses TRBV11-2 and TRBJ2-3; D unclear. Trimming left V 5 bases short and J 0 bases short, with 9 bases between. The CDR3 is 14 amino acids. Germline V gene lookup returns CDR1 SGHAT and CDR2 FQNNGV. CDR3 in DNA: TGTGCCAGCAGCCCGCCGGTGAGCACAGATACGCAGTATTTT. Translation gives CASSPPVSTDTQYF.

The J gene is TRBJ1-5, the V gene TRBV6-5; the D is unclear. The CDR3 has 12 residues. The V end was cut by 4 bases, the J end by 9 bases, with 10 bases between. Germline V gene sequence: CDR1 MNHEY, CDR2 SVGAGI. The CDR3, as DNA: TGTGCCAGCAGTTCCCTGGGCAGGCCCCAGCATTTT. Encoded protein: CASSSLGRPQHF.

The CDR3 sequence is CASSRTAYDQETQYF. The CDR3 region has the DNA TGCGCCAGCAGCCGCACCGCCTACGACCAAGAGACCCAGTACTTC. This rearrangement joins TRBV4-1 to TRBJ2-5; D unresolved. The CDR3 runs 15 residues. V lost 4 bases to trimming and J lost 0 bases, with 12 bases between them. Germline-derived CDR1 and CDR2 are MGHRA and YSYEKL.

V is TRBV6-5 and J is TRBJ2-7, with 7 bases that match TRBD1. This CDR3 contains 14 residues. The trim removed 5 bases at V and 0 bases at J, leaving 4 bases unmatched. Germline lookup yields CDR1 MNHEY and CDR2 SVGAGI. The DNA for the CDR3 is TGTGCCAGCAGTCCGACAGGGAGCTCCTACGAGCAGTACTTC. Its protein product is CASSPTGSSYEQYF.

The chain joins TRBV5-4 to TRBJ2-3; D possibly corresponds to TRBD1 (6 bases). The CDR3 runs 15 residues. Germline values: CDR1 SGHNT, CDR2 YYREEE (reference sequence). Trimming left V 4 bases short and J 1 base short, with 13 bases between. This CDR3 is CASSQQGIGTDTQYF. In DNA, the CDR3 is TGTGCCAGCAGCCAGCAGGGGATTGGCACAGATACGCAGTATTTT.

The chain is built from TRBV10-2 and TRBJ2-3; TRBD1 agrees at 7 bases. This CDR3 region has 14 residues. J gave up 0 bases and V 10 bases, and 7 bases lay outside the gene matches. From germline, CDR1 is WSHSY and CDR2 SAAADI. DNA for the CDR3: TGCGCCACCCTAACAGGGGCTAGCACAGATACGCAGTATTTT. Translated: CATLTGASTDTQYF.

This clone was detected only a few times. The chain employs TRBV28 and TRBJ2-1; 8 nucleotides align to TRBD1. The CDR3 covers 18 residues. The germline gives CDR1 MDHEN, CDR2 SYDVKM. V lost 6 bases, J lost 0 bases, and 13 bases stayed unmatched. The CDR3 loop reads CASSSGWKGTGSYNEQFF. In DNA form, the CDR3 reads TGTGCCAGCAGCTCAGGTTGGAAAGGGACAGGCTCCTACAATGAGCAGTTCTTC.

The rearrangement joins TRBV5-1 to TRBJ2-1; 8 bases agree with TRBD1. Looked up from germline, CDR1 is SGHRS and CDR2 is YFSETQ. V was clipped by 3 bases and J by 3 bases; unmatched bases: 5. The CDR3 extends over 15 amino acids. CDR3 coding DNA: TGCGCCAGCAGCTCGACAGGGGTATTCTACAATGAGCAGTTCTTC. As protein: CASSSTGVFYNEQFF.

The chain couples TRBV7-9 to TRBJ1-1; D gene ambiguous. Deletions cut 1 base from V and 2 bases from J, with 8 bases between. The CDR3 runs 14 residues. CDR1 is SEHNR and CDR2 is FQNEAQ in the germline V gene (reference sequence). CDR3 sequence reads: CASSLGPVNTEAFF. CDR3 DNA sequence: TGTGCCAGCAGCTTAGGGCCAGTTAACACTGAAGCTTTCTTT.

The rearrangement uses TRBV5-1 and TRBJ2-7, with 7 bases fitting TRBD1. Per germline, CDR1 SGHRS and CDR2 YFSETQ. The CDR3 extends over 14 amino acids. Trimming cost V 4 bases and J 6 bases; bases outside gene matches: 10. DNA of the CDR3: TGCGCCAGCAGCCTCCGGGACAGACCCACCGAGCAGTACTTC. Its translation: CASSLRDRPTEQYF. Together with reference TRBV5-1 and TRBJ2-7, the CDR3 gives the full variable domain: KAGVTQTPRYLIKTRGQQVTLSCSPISGHRSVSWYQQTPGQGLQFLFEYFSETQRNKGNFPGRFSGRQFSNSRSEMNVSTLELGDSALYLCASSLRDRPTEQYFGPGTRLTVT.

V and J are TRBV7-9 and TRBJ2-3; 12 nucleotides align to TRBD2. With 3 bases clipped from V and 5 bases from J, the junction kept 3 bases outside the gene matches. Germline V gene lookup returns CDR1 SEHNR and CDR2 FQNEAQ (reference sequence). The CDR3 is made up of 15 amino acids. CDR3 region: CASSFLAGGRDTQYF. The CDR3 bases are TGTGCCAGCAGCTTCCTAGCGGGGGGGAGAGATACGCAGTATTTT.

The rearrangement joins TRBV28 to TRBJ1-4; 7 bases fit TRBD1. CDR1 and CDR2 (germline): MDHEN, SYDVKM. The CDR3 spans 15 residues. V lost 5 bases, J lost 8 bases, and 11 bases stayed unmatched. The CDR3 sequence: CASSPLTGRREKLFF. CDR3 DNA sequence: TGTGCCAGCAGTCCCCTGACAGGGCGAAGGGAAAAACTGTTTTTT.

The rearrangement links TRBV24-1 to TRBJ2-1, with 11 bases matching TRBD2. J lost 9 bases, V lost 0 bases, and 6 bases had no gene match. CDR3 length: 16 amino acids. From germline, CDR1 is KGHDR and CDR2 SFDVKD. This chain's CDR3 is CATSDLRSSGRSEQFF. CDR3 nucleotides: TGTGCCACCAGTGATTTGCGGTCTAGCGGGAGGTCTGAGCAGTTCTTC.

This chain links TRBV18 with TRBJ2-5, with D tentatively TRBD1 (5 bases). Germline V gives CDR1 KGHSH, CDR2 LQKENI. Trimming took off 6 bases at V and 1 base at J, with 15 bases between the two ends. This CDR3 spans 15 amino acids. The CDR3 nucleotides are TGTGCCAGCTCGCCCGCTTCAGGGATCCAAGAGACCCAGTACTTC. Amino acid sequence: CASSPASGIQETQYF.

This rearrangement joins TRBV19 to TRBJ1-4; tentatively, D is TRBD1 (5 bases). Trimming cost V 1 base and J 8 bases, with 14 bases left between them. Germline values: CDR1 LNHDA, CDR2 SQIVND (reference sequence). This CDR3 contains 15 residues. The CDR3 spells CASSIGGRVREKLFF. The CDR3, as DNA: TGTGCCAGTAGTATAGGGGGCAGGGTCCGGGAAAAACTGTTTTTT. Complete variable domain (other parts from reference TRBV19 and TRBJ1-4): DGGITQSPKYLFRKEGQNVTLSCEQNLNHDAMYWYRQDPGQGLRLIYYSQIVNDFQKGDIAEGYSVSREKKESFPLTVTSAQKNPTAFYLCASSIGGRVREKLFFGSGTQLSVL.

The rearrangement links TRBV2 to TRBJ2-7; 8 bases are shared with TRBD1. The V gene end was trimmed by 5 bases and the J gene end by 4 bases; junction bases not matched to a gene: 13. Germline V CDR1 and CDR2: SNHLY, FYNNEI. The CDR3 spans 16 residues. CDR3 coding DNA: TGTGCCAGCAGTCCCCAGGGGCAGGGGGCTTCGTACGAGCAGTACTTC. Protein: CASSPQGQGASYEQYF. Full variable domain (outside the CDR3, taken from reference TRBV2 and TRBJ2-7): EPEVTQTPSHQVTQMGQEVILRCVPISNHLYFYWYRQILGQKVEFLVSFYNNEISEKSEIFDDQFSVERPDGSNFTLKIRSTKLEDSAMYFCASSPQGQGASYEQYFGPGTRLTVT.

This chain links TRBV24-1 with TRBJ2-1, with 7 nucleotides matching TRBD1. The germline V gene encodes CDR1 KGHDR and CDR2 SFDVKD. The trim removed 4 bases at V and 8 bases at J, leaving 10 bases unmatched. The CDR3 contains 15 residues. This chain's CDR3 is CATSEFRDSGHEQFF. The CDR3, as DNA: TGTGCCACCAGTGAGTTCCGGGACAGTGGGCATGAGCAGTTCTTC.

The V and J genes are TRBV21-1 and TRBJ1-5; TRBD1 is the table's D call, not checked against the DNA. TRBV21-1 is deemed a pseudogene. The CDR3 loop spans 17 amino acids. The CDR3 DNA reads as TGTGCCAGCGATGGGACCGGGACAGGGGGTTCGAGTCAGCCCCAGCATTTT. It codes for CASDGTGTGGSSQPQHF.

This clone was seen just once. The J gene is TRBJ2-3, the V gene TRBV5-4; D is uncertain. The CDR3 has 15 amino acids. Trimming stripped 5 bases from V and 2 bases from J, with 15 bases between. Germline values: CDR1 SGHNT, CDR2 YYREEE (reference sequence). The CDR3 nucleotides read TGTGCCAGCAGGTCCGGTTTTACCTACACAGATACGCAGTATTTT. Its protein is CASRSGFTYTDTQYF.

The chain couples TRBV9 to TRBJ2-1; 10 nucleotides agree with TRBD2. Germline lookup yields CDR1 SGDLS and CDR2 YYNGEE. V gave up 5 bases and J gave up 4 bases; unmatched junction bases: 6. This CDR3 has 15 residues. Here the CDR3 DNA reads TGTGCCAGCAGGCCGCTAGCGGGGGCGTACAATGAGCAGTTCTTC. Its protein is CASRPLAGAYNEQFF.

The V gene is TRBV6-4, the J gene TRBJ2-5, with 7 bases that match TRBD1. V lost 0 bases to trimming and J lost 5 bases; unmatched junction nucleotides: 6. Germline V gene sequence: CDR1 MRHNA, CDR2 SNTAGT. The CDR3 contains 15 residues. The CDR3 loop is CASSDSGQIVETQYF. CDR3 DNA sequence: TGTGCCAGCAGTGACTCGGGACAGATCGTGGAGACCCAGTACTTC.

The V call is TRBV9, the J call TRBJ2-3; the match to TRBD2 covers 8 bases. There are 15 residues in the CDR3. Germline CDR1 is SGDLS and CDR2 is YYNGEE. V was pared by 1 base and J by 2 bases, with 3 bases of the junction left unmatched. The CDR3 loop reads CASSVSGGLTDTQYF. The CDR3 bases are TGTGCCAGCAGCGTAAGCGGGGGCCTCACAGATACGCAGTATTTT. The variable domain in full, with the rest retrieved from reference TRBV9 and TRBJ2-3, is DSGVTQTPKHLITATGQRVTLRCSPRSGDLSVYWYQQSLDQGLQFLIQYYNGEERAKGNILERFSAQQFPDLHSELNLSSLELGDSALYFCASSVSGGLTDTQYFGPGTRLTVL.

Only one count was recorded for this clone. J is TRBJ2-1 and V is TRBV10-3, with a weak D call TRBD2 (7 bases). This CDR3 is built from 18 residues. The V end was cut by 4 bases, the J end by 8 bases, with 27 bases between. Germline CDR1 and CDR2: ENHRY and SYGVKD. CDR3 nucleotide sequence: TGTGCCATCAGTGCAGGGGTCGGGGCGGGAGTTCGGTCCGATGAGCAGTTCTTC. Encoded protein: CAISAGVGAGVRSDEQFF.

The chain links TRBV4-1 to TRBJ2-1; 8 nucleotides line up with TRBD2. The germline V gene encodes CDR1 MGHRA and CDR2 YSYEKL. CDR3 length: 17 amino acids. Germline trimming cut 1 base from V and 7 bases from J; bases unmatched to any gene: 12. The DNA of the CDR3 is TGCGCCAGCAGCCAAGCCCTCCCGGGACTAGGGTCGAATGAGCAGTTCTTC. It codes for CASSQALPGLGSNEQFF.

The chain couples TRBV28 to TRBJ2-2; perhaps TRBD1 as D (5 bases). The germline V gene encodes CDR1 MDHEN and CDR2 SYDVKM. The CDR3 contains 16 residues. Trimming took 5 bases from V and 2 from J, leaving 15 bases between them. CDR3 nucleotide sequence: TGTGCCAGCAGTCCCAGGGTCAGGCGTAACACCGGGGAGCTGTTTTTT. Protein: CASSPRVRRNTGELFF.

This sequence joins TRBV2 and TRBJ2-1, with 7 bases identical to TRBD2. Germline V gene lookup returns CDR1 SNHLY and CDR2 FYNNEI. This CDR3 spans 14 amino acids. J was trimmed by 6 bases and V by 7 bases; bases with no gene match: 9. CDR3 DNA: TGTGCCAGCACCGATTGGACTAGGGGCAATGAGCAGTTCTTC. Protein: CASTDWTRGNEQFF.

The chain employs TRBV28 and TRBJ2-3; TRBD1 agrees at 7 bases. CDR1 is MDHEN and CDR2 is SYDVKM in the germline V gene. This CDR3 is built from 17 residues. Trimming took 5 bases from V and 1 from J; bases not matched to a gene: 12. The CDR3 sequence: CASSTPQGIVGTDTQYF. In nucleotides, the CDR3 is TGTGCCAGCAGTACCCCACAGGGGATTGTGGGCACAGATACGCAGTATTTT.

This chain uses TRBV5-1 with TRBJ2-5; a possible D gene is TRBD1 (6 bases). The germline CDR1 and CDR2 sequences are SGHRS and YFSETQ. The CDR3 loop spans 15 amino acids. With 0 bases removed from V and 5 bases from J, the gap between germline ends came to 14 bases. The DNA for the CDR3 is TGCGCCAGCAGCTTGGGTTGGGGGCGTGAGGAGACCCAGTACTTC. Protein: CASSLGWGREETQYF.